The entry below gives a single TCR beta chain sequence along with its context. The antigen is undetermined. Germline and junction disagree at one end, which may indicate a read error. Germline V gene data show CDR1 as SQVTM and CDR2 as ANQGSEA. This CDR3 spans 12 amino acids. Multiple V-beta primers and a C-beta primer amplified TCRB from RNA. These TCRB libraries lack any described unique molecular identifiers. MiXCR was run by TCRdb on the multiplex PCR reads, yielding one entry per CDR3 protein. The sample contains around 30,000 distinct CDR3 sequences, 60% to 75% of which appear only once. This sample was included in a study of tumor-infiltrating lymphocytes in glioblastoma multiforme. Notes on the study in general: Functional subtype sorting of these T cells was not performed.

The chain uses TRBV29-1 and TRBJ1-2; D possibly corresponds to TRBD1 (5 bases). The TCR comes from a male donor with glioblastoma. Sequencing input: brain tumor tissue. CDR3 protein: CGVAGFGYGYTF. The CDR3 DNA reads as TGCGGCGTTGCAGGGTTCGGCTATGGCTACACCTTT.